This T cell receptor (beta chain) was documented in a study of T cells in localized non-small cell lung cancer. General study results and limits: Longer overall survival was associated with a higher density of T cells in the blood. Appearance in adjacent lung was seen for a median approximately 59 of the top 100 tumor clones. The greatest T cell clonality was found in uninvolved adjacent lung (higher than in tumor).

TCRdb keeps only in-frame clones here, not all; method: immunoSEQ multiplex PCR. The profile shows roughly 27,000 clones, 80% to 95% of them singletons. Germline values: CDR1 KGHSH, CDR2 LQKENI. Trimming removed 2 bases from V and 4 bases from J; junction bases left unmatched: 8. The CDR3 totals 17 residues. As for this clone: Its antigen is still unknown.

The TCR originated in a female donor older than 55 with stage I lung adenocarcinoma. The sample was peripheral blood, taken before any cancer treatment. The chain combines TRBV18 with TRBJ2-2; 9 bases align to TRBD1. The CDR3 is CASSPSRGQGITGELFF. The CDR3 DNA sequence: TGTGCCAGCTCACCATCGCGGGGACAGGGAATCACCGGGGAGCTGTTTTTT. Full variable domain (outside the CDR3, taken from reference TRBV18 and TRBJ2-2): NAGVMQNPRHLVRRRGQEARLRCSPMKGHSHVYWYRQLPEEGLKFMVYLQKENIIDESGMPKERFSAEFPKEGPSILRIQQVVRGDSAAYFCASSPSRGQGITGELFFGEGSRLTVL.